Many counts were recorded for the clone carrying this T cell receptor (beta chain). As yet, its antigen is unknown. There are 13 residues in the CDR3. Germline V gene lookup returns CDR1 SGHVS and CDR2 FNYEAQ. Trimming took 8 bases from V and 2 from J, leaving 13 bases between them. TCRdb used MiXCR to reprocess the reads, holding one entry per CDR3 protein. The sample has fewer than 250,000 distinct CDR3 sequences, around 12% seen once; the top ten hold 1.5% to 2%. The data originate from a study of T cell repertoires in cytomegalovirus infection. As for the study in general: CMV infection together with matching HLA type was indicated by public TCR beta signatures.

Notes on the study in general: Dominant in the ex vivo response were TCR beta clonotypes restricted by HLA-C and specific for CMV. The study identified carriers of CMV plus the relevant HLA from cumulative public TCR beta family frequency.

The chain has TRBV7-6 and TRBJ2-7, with D possibly being TRBD1 or TRBD2 (6 bases each). Sample: PBMCs. This receptor was obtained from a human donor in good health (CMV status not recorded). Some clones in this sample may be carry-over from other donors' samples. CDR3 region: CASGPRGAYEQYF. CDR3 in DNA: TGTGCCAGCGGGCCGAGGGGGGCCTACGAGCAGTACTTC.